The T cell receptor (beta chain) described here comes from a study of blood T cell repertoires in COVID-19. Study details: The origin of the acute and convalescent COVID-19 samples was the United States, Italy and Spain. PBMCs, B-cell-depleted T cells, or T cells provided the cDNA or gDNA that made up the material.

The Seattle patients, enrolled during active infection, were followed longitudinally. Germline V gene data show CDR1 as LNHDA and CDR2 as SQIVND (reference sequence). The CDR3 sequence is 13 residues long. V was clipped by 6 bases and J by 5 bases, with 13 bases between them. In the authors' methods: Amplification of reference gene primers was used by the study to estimate nucleated cell counts. Only in-frame clones appear in the TCRdb table, and some are missing; sequencing was by immunoSEQ multiplex PCR. That table is the source of V, J and clone size, and D and trimming were worked out from the DNA. The table records some 520,000 clones, 89% of them present only once.

Sequencing input: peripheral blood. This sequence was found in a man between 18 and 29 years old with COVID-19, enrolled during active disease. The chain combines TRBV19 with TRBJ1-1; D ambiguous. This CDR3 reads CASSSSSSTEAFF. The CDR3, as DNA: TGTGCCAGTAGCTCGTCGAGTAGTACTGAAGCTTTCTTT.